This TCR beta chain was found in a study of T cells after posttransplantation cyclophosphamide. General study findings and limits: Skin or GI-infiltrating T cells shared few TRB sequences with blood. Recipient CMV seropositivity and CMV reactivation strongly tracked TRB clonality. Donor CD8+ memory clones often dominated recipient blood repertoires at later times.

Using immunoSEQ multiplex PCR, the repertoire was profiled, and TCRdb retains in-frame clones only, with some absent. Altogether under 45,000 clones were found in the sample, and no singletons occur. This clone was seen ten or more times. Its antigen is unknown. This receptor was taken from a woman between 50 and 59 years old in good health and a related stem cell transplant donor. What was sequenced was PBMCs.

CDR3 protein: CASSPRTGGIHEQYF. Here the CDR3 DNA reads TGTGCCAGCAGCCCCCGGACAGGGGGGATCCACGAGCAGTACTTC. The genes are TRBV9 and TRBJ2-7; TRBD1 matches at 10 bases. This CDR3 contains 15 residues. The germline V gene has CDR1 SGDLS and CDR2 YYNGEE. Trimming at V came to 4 bases and at J to 5 bases, leaving 9 bases not matched to a gene.